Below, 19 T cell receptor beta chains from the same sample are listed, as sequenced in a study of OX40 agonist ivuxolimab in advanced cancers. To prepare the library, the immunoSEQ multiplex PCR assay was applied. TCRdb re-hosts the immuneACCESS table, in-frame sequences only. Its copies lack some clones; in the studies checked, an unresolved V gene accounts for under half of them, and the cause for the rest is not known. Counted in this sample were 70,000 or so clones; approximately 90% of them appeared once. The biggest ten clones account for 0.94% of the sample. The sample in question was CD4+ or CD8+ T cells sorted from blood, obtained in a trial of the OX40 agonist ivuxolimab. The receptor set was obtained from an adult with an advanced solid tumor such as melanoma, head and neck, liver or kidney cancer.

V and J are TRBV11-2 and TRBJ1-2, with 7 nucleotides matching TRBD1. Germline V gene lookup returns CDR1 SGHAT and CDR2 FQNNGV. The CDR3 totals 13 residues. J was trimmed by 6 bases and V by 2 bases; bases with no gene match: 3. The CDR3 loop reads CASSLWTGDGYTF. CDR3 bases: TGTGCCAGCAGCTTATGGACAGGAGATGGCTACACCTTC.

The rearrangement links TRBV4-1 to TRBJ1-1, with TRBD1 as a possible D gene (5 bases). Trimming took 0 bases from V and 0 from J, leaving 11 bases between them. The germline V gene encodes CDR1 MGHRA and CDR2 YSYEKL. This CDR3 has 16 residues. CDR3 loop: CASSQDGGRVNTEAFF. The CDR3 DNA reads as TGCGCCAGCAGCCAAGATGGAGGCAGGGTGAACACTGAAGCTTTCTTT.

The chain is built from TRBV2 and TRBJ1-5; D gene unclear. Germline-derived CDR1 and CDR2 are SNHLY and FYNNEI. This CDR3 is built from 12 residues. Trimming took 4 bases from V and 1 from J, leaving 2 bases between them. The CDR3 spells CASSASNQPQHF. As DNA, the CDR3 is TGTGCCAGCAGTGCCAGCAATCAGCCCCAGCATTTT.

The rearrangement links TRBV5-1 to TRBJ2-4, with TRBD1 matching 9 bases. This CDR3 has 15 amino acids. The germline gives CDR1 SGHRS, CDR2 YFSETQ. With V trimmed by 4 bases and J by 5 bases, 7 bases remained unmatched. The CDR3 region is CASSPDRGGENIQYF. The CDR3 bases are TGCGCCAGCAGCCCGGACAGGGGCGGAGAAAACATTCAGTACTTC.

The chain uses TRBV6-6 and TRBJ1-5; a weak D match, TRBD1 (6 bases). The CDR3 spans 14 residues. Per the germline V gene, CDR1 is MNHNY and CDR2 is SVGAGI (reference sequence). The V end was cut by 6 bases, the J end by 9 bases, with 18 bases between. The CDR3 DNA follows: TGTGCCAGCAGCAACCTTGGGGGGCAATGGCCCCAGCATTTT. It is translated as CASSNLGGQWPQHF.

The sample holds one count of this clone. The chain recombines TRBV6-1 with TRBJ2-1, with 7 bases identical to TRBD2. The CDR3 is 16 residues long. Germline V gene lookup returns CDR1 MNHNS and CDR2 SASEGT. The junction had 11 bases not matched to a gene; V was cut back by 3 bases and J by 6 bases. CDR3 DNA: TGTGCCAGCAGTGACGTCACCGGGACTAATCTCAATGAGCAGTTCTTC. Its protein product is CASSDVTGTNLNEQFF.

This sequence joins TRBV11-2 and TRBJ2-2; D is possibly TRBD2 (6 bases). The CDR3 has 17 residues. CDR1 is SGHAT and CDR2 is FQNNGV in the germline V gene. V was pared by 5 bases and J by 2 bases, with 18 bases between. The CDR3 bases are TGTGCCAGCAGCCCGGCTGGTGGGCGGGATAACACCGGGGAGCTGTTTTTT. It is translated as CASSPAGGRDNTGELFF.

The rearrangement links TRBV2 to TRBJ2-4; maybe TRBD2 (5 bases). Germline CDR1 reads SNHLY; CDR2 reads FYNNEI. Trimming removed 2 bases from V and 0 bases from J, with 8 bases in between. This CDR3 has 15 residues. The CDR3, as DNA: TGTGCCAGCAGTGAACTAGCAGGAGCCAAAAACATTCAGTACTTC. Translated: CASSELAGAKNIQYF.

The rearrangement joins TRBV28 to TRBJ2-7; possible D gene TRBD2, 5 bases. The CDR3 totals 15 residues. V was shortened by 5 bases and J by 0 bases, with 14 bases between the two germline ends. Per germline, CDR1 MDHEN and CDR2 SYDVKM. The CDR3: CASSTRRRTSYEQYF. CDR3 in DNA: TGTGCCAGCAGTACCCGAAGGAGGACCTCCTACGAGCAGTACTTC.

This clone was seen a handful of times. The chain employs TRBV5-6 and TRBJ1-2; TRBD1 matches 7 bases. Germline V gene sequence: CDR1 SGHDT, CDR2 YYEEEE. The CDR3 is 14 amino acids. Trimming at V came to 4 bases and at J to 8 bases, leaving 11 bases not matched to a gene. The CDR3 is CASSPGTVVIGYTF. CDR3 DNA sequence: TGTGCCAGCAGCCCAGGGACAGTCGTAATCGGCTACACCTTC.

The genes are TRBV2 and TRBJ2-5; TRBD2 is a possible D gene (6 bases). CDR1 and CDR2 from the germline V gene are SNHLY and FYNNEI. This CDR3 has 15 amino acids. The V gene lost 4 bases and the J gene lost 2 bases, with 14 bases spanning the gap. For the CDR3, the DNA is TGTGCCAGCAGTGCCTCCTTGGGACTTCAAGAGACCCAGTACTTC. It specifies CASSASLGLQETQYF.

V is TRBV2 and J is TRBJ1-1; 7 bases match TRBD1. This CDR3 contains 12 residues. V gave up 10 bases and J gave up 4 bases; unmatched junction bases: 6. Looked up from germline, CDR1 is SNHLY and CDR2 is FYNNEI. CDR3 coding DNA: TGTGCCACCACAGGGGACTTCACTGAAGCTTTCTTT. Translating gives CATTGDFTEAFF.

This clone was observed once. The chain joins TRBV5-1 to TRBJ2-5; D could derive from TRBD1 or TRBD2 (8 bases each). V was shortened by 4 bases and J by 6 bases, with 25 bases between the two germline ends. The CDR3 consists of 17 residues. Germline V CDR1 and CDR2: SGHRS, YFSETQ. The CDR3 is CASSLTGEIAGTKTQYF. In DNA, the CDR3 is TGCGCCAGCAGCCTGACAGGGGAAATAGCGGGGACGAAGACCCAGTACTTC.

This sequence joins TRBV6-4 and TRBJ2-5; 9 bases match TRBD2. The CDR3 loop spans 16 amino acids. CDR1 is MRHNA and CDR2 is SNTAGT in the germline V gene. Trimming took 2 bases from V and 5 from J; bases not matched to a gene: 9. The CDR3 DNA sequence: TGTGCCAGCAGTGACCTTAGCGGGGGAGCCAGGGAGACCCAGTACTTC. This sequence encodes CASSDLSGGARETQYF.

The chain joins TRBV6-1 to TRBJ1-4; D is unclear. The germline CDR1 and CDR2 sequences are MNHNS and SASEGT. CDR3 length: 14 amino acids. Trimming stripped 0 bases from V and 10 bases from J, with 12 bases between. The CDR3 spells CASSEAPGLGKLFF. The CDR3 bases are TGTGCCAGCAGTGAAGCGCCGGGTTTAGGAAAACTGTTTTTT.

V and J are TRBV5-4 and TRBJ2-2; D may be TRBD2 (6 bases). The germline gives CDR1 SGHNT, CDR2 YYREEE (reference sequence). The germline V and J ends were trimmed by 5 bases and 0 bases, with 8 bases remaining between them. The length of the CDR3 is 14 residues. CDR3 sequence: CASRLATNTGELFF. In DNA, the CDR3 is TGTGCCAGCAGACTAGCCACGAACACCGGGGAGCTGTTTTTT.

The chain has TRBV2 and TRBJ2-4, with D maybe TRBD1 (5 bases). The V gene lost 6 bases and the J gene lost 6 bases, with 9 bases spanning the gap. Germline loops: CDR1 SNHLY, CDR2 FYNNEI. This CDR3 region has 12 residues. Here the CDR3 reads CASRAQVNIQYF. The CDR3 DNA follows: TGTGCCAGCAGGGCACAGGTAAACATTCAGTACTTC. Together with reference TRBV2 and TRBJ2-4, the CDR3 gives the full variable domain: EPEVTQTPSHQVTQMGQEVILRCVPISNHLYFYWYRQILGQKVEFLVSFYNNEISEKSEIFDDQFSVERPDGSNFTLKIRSTKLEDSAMYFCASRAQVNIQYFGAGTRLSVL.

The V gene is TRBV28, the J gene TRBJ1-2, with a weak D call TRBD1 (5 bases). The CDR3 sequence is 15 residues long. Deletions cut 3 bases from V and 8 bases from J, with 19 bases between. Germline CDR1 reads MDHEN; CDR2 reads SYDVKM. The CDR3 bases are TGTGCCAGCAGTTTCGCCCCCTCGGGGGGACGGGGCTACACCTTC. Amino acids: CASSFAPSGGRGYTF.

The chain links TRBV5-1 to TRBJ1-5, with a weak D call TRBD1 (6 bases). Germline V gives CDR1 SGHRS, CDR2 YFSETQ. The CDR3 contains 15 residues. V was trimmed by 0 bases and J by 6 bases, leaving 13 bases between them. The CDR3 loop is CASSLVGAQGQPQHF. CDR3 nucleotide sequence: TGCGCCAGCAGCTTGGTGGGGGCGCAGGGTCAGCCCCAGCATTTT.